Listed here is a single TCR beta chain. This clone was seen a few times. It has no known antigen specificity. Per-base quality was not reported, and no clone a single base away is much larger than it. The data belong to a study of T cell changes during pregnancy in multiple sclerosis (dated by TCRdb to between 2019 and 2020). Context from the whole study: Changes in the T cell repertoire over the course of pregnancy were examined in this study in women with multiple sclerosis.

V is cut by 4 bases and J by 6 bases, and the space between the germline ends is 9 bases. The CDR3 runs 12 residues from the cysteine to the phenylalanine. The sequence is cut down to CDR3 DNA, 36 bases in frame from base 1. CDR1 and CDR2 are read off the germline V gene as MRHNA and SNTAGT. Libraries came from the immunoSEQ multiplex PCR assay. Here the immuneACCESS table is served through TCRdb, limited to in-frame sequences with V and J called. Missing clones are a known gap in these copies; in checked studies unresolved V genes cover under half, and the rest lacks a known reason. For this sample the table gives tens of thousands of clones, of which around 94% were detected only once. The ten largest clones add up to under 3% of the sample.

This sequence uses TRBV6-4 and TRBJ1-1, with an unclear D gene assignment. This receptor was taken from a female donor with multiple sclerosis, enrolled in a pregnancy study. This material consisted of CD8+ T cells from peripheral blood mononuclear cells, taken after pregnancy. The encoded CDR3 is CASSARLAEAFF. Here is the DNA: TGTGCCAGCAGTGCCCGGTTGGCTGAAGCTTTCTTT.